These 18 T cell receptor beta chains were all obtained from the same sample, sequenced in a study. TCRdb re-analysed the 5' RACE reads in MiXCR, keeping a single row per CDR3 protein. The sample consists of roughly 64,000 distinct CDR3 sequences, about 20% of them appearing once. What was sequenced was memory CD4+ T cells sorted from a lymph node. As to subset: memory CD4+ T cells, CD4+CD45RO+CD25-. The receptors derive from a female donor with breast cancer.

This clonotype was recorded a few times. V and J are TRBV9 and TRBJ1-5; 9 bases fit TRBD1. Germline values: CDR1 SGDLS, CDR2 YYNGEE. CDR3 size: 16 residues. Trimming took 3 bases from V and 1 from J; bases not matched to a gene: 5. Here the CDR3 DNA reads TGTGCCAGCAGCGAGGGACAGGGAGGAAGCAATCAGCCCCAGCATTTT. Encoded protein: CASSEGQGGSNQPQHF.

This clonotype was seen a handful of times. The CDR3 DNA is TGCAGTGCTAAGAGGGGACACCCCAATCAGCCCCAGCATTTT. This sequence encodes CSAKRGHPNQPQHF. The V call is TRBV20-1, the J call TRBJ1-5; possibly TRBD1 for D (6 bases). CDR1 DFQATT and CDR2 SNEGSKA come from the germline V gene (reference sequence). The V end lost 4 bases, the J end lost 3 bases, and 13 bases lay between the germline ends. The CDR3 covers 14 residues.

This clonotype has just a few counts. The rearrangement uses TRBV6-6 and TRBJ1-5; D not resolved. The CDR3 extends over 13 amino acids. Germline CDR1 is MNHNY and CDR2 is SVGAGI (reference sequence). V gave up 7 bases and J gave up 2 bases, with 9 bases separating them. The CDR3 loop reads CASTAGRNQPQHF. The CDR3 DNA follows: TGTGCCAGCACCGCCGGGCGCAATCAGCCCCAGCATTTT.

This clonotype has ten or more counts. This chain connects TRBV7-2 to TRBJ2-1; TRBD1 matches at 7 bases. The germline CDR1 and CDR2 sequences are SGHTA and FQGNSA. The CDR3 is 14 amino acids. Unmatched junction bases numbered 5, after V lost 5 bases and J lost 4 bases. The CDR3 protein is CASSTGQEYNEQFF. CDR3 DNA: TGTGCCAGCAGCACAGGACAGGAGTACAATGAGCAGTTCTTC.

This clonotype appeared many times. This chain joins TRBV20-1 and TRBJ1-2, with 9 bases fitting TRBD1. This CDR3 contains 14 residues. Germline-derived CDR1 and CDR2 are DFQATT and SNEGSKA (reference sequence). V shed 6 bases and J 7 bases; nucleotides not matched to a gene: 12. CDR3 amino acids: CSARNTGGTSGYTF. Written as DNA, the CDR3 is TGCAGTGCCAGGAATACAGGGGGCACGAGTGGCTACACCTTC.

The CDR3 reads CASSQEGGWDEQYF. CDR3 nucleotides: TGCGCCAGCAGCCAAGAGGGAGGGTGGGACGAGCAGTACTTC. The chain uses TRBV4-3 and TRBJ2-7, with 7 bases lining up with TRBD2. With V trimmed by 0 bases and J by 5 bases, 4 bases remained unmatched. This CDR3 spans 14 amino acids. Germline CDR1 is LGHNA and CDR2 is YSLEER.

The V and J genes are TRBV20-1 and TRBJ2-7; TRBD2 aligns across 10 bases. CDR3 length equals 14 residues. Germline CDR1 reads DFQATT; CDR2 reads SNEGSKA (reference sequence). Losses at the gene ends were 3 bases for V and 3 bases for J; bases not matched to a gene: 5. CDR3 loop: CSASPGLADYEQYF. CDR3 coding DNA: TGCAGTGCTAGTCCCGGACTAGCGGACTACGAGCAGTACTTC.

The V call is TRBV20-1, the J call TRBJ1-1; no firm D call. The CDR3 covers 14 residues. With 2 bases removed from V and 3 bases from J, the gap between germline ends came to 13 bases. Germline CDR1 reads DFQATT; CDR2 reads SNEGSKA (reference sequence). The CDR3 coding sequence is TGCAGTGCTAGAAAAAGAGGGTATTACACTGAAGCTTTCTTT. Translated: CSARKRGYYTEAFF.

This rearrangement joins TRBV2 to TRBJ1-2; weak D call: TRBD1 (6 bases). V was pared by 6 bases and J by 7 bases, with 15 bases between. CDR1 SNHLY and CDR2 FYNNEI come from the germline V gene. The CDR3 is 13 residues long. As DNA, the CDR3 is TGTGCCAGCAGAACCGGACAGTTGGGTGGCTACACCTTC. Its translation is CASRTGQLGGYTF.

The genes are TRBV7-9 and TRBJ1-1; D remains ambiguous. The germline gives CDR1 SEHNR, CDR2 FQNEAQ (reference sequence). The CDR3 has 14 residues. The V and J ends lost 5 bases and 4 bases respectively, with 14 bases between them. CDR3 DNA sequence: TGTGCCAGCAGCCCCACGGCGGGGAGCACTGAAGCTTTCTTT. This codes for CASSPTAGSTEAFF. Filled out from reference TRBV7-9 and TRBJ1-1, the complete variable domain reads DTGVSQNPRHKITKRGQNVTFRCDPISEHNRLYWYRQTLGQGPEFLTYFQNEAQLEKSRLLSDRFSAERPKGSFSTLEIQRTEQGDSAMYLCASSPTAGSTEAFFGQGTRLTVV.

The chain couples TRBV27 to TRBJ1-5, with a tentative D call TRBD1 (6 bases). V gave up 4 bases and J gave up 6 bases, with 13 bases separating them. The CDR3 is made up of 14 amino acids. Germline assignment: CDR1 MNHEY and CDR2 SMNVEV (reference sequence). The CDR3 coding sequence is TGTGCCAGCAGTTCCGGACAGTCTGGTCAGCCCCAGCATTTT. Protein product: CASSSGQSGQPQHF.

This clonotype was observed a few times. For the CDR3, the DNA is TGTGCCAGCAGTTTCGCCGCGACTAACTACAATGAGCAGTTCTTC. This encodes CASSFAATNYNEQFF. The chain uses TRBV7-3 and TRBJ2-1, with D possibly being TRBD2 (5 bases). Looked up from germline, CDR1 is SGHTA and CDR2 is FQGTGA. The CDR3 loop spans 15 amino acids. V was trimmed by 6 bases and J by 3 bases, leaving 15 bases between them.

The chain carries TRBV3-1 and TRBJ2-2; D remains unclear. In germline, CDR1 is LGHDT, CDR2 YNNKEL (reference sequence). The CDR3 contains 13 residues. Trimming pared 4 bases from V and 6 bases from J, leaving 9 bases between. Here the CDR3 reads CASSPVVAGELFF. CDR3 DNA: TGTGCCAGCAGCCCAGTGGTTGCCGGGGAGCTGTTTTTT.

Concerning this clonotype itself: Lacking the conserved final phenylalanine or tryptophan, this CDR3 likely reflects a read error. This rearrangement joins TRBV5-1 to TRBJ1-3, with a possible D match to TRBD1 (5 bases). V lost 0 bases to trimming and J lost 7 bases, with 8 bases between them. This CDR3 is built from 13 residues. CDR1 is SGHRS and CDR2 is YFSETQ in the germline V gene. The CDR3 coding sequence is TGCGCCAGCAGCTTGGCGGGGGACAACACCATATATCTT. The encoded protein is CASSLAGDNTIYL.

With regard to this clonotype: This may stem from a read error, because a much larger clone lies one nucleotide away. The gene calls are TRBV5-5 and TRBJ1-1, with a tentative D call TRBD1 (5 bases). CDR1 is SGHKS, CDR2 YYEKEE, per germline (reference sequence). The CDR3 covers 14 residues. V lost 3 bases and J lost 5, with 14 bases in between. CDR3 in DNA: TGTGCCAGCAGCTCGGAGTGGGGGGGAACTGAAGCTTTCTTT. Residues: CASSSEWGGTEAFF.

This chain links TRBV7-3 with TRBJ1-1, with D possibly TRBD1 on 5 matching bases. Germline CDR1 and CDR2: SGHTA and FQGTGA. This CDR3 contains 13 residues. Trimming removed 2 bases at V and 5 bases at J, with 9 bases between. The CDR3 loop reads CASSLEEGTEAFF. CDR3 bases: TGTGCCAGCAGCTTAGAAGAGGGGACTGAAGCTTTCTTT.

V is TRBV6-5 and J is TRBJ1-2; TRBD1 matches at 7 bases. J lost 6 bases, V lost 6 bases, and 7 bases had no gene match. CDR3 size: 13 residues. Germline V CDR1 and CDR2: MNHEY, SVGAGI. The CDR3 DNA follows: TGTGCCAGCAGCCCCGACAGGGTCGATGGCTACACCTTC. As protein: CASSPDRVDGYTF.

CDR3 in DNA: TGCTTCAGCAGGGCTACCGAATACCAAGAGACCCAGTACTTC. This sequence encodes CFSRATEYQETQYF. The chain uses TRBV5-1 and TRBJ2-5; D perhaps matches TRBD1 (5 bases). This CDR3 spans 14 amino acids. CDR1 is SGHRS, CDR2 YFSETQ, per germline.